A selection of T cell receptor beta chains follows, all from one sample in a study of Graves' ophthalmopathy and Graves' hyperthyroidism. One entry per CDR3 protein results from TCRdb running MiXCR on the multiplex PCR reads. Among over a million distinct CDR3 sequences listed, about 40% were seen once. The specimen was peripheral blood or thyroid tissue (not recorded which). These receptors were taken from an adult man with Graves' hyperthyroidism. Each CDR3 is given with its conserved first and last residue. D genes are given only for firm matches. Expanded clones get a size class; other rows say once, few or many, or leave the size out.

d_gene,j_gene,len,v_gene,abundance,CDR3nt,CDR3aa
.,TRBJ1-5,14,TRBV12-3/TRBV12-4,.,TGTGCCAGAAGTTTGATAGGGGGAAGAGAGACCCAGCATTTT,CARSLIGGRETQHF
.,TRBJ2-5,15,TRBV5-1,many,TGCGCCAGCAGCTTGAGCTCCCAGCCTCAAGAGACCCAGTACTTC,CASSLSSQPQETQYF
TRBD2,TRBJ2-7,15,TRBV20-1,few,TGCAGTGGGATGTTAGCGGGAGGTCTGATCTACGAGCAGTACTTC,CSGMLAGGLIYEQYF
TRBD1,TRBJ1-4,13,TRBV10-3,many,TGTGCCATTTCCGGGACAGGGAAAGAAAAACTGTTTTTT,CAISGTGKEKLFF
TRBD2,TRBJ2-7,15,TRBV24-1,many,TGTGCCACCAGTGATTTTAGCAGCGGGAGATACGAGCAGTACTTC,CATSDFSSGRYEQYF
.,TRBJ2-7,13,TRBV28,.,TGTGCCAGCAGTTTTAGCCCGCAATACGAGCAGTACTTC,CASSFSPQYEQYF
TRBD2,TRBJ2-7,16,TRBV10-3,.,TGTGCCATCAGAGCAGGAGGGACTAGCGGTTCCTACGAGCAGTACTTC,CAIRAGGTSGSYEQYF
TRBD1,TRBJ1-1,17,TRBV7-8,.,TGTGCCAGCAGCCCGGGGGTCGGAGGGGGCTTGAACACTGAAGCTTTCTTT,CASSPGVGGGLNTEAFF
TRBD1,TRBJ2-5,14,TRBV29-1,few,TGCAGCGGGGGGGACAGGGGGGGTCAAGAGACCCAGTACTTC,CSGGDRGGQETQYF
.,TRBJ2-5,13,TRBV29-1,.,TGCAGCGTTTCTGGAAGGGGCGGAGAGACCCAGTACTTC,CSVSGRGGETQYF
TRBD2,TRBJ2-7,15,TRBV29-1,.,TGCAGCGTCCTGGGACTAGCGGGAGGGCCCTACGAGCAGTACTTC,CSVLGLAGGPYEQYF